This passage covers 18 T cell receptor beta chains from one sample sequenced in a study of blood T cell repertoires in COVID-19. Some clones are missing from TCRdb's copy, which holds only in-frame ones; the method was immunoSEQ multiplex PCR. The data hold more than 300,000 clones, with around 86% observed a single time. The specimen sequenced was peripheral blood. Receptors originate from a woman in her forties or fifties with COVID-19, enrolled during active disease.

This clone has just one count. V and J are TRBV24-1 and TRBJ1-2; D not resolved. The CDR3 is 12 amino acids. Trimming pared 1 base from V and 9 bases from J, leaving 8 bases between. Germline V gene data show CDR1 as KGHDR and CDR2 as SFDVKD. CDR3 DNA: TGTGCCACCAGTGATTTAAGATACAGCTACACCTTC. Amino acid sequence: CATSDLRYSYTF.

This chain links TRBV7-8 with TRBJ2-1; 8 nucleotides match TRBD2. Looked up from germline, CDR1 is SGHVS and CDR2 is FQNEAQ. This CDR3 spans 17 amino acids. The ends lost 1 base at V and 4 bases at J; junction bases unmatched: 9. The CDR3 coding sequence is TGTGCCAGCAGCTTAGGGGGAGCGGGAGCTGCGTACAATGAGCAGTTCTTC. Protein product: CASSLGGAGAAYNEQFF.

This clone was seen only once. The rearrangement links TRBV5-1 to TRBJ2-5; 7 bases agree with TRBD2. The CDR3 runs to 15 residues. After removal of 0 bases from V and 4 bases from J, the junction contained 6 bases not matched to a gene. The germline V gene has CDR1 SGHRS and CDR2 YFSETQ. In DNA form, the CDR3 reads TGCGCCAGCAGCTTGGATGGCGGGAGAGGAGAGACCCAGTACTTC. Its protein product is CASSLDGGRGETQYF.

This sequence joins TRBV2 and TRBJ2-5; 8 positions agree with TRBD2. The CDR3 contains 16 residues. The J segment lost 1 base and the V segment lost 2 bases, leaving 6 bases of the junction unmatched. In germline, CDR1 is SNHLY, CDR2 FYNNEI. Here the CDR3 reads CASSEHLAGGQETQYF. The CDR3 region has the DNA TGTGCCAGCAGTGAACACCTAGCGGGTGGCCAAGAGACCCAGTACTTC.

This chain links TRBV24-1 with TRBJ2-1; D remains ambiguous. The V and J ends lost 7 bases and 0 bases respectively, with 12 bases between them. Germline CDR1 and CDR2: KGHDR and SFDVKD. This CDR3 spans 15 amino acids. CDR3 DNA sequence: TGTGCCACCAGAACGAGTGGCGGCTCCTACAATGAGCAGTTCTTC. Amino acids: CATRTSGGSYNEQFF.

V usage is TRBV11-2 and J usage is TRBJ1-6; unclear D gene. Germline loops: CDR1 SGHAT, CDR2 FQNNGV. The CDR3 is 14 residues long. Trimming removed 7 bases at V and 3 bases at J, with 10 bases between. In DNA, the CDR3 is TGTGCCAGCACCCCGGGATACTATAATTCACCCCTCCACTTT. This gives the protein CASTPGYYNSPLHF.

To note about this clone: The junction shows a germline mismatch at one end, possibly a read error. The genes are TRBV7-7 and TRBJ1-1; D is unclear. Germline CDR1 and CDR2: SSHAT and FNYEAQ (reference sequence). This CDR3 has 15 amino acids. CDR3 nucleotides: TGTGCTAGCAGCTTAAGAGAGGGAGGTGATACTGAAGCTTTCTTT. Protein: CASSLREGGDTEAFF.

This chain joins TRBV6-6 and TRBJ1-2; no firm D call. Trimming took 4 bases from V and 0 from J, leaving 6 bases between them. This CDR3 spans 13 amino acids. Looked up from germline, CDR1 is MNHNY and CDR2 is SVGAGI (reference sequence). DNA for the CDR3: TGTGCCAGCAGTTTACTAGCTAACTATGGCTACACCTTC. It yields the protein CASSLLANYGYTF.

The chain combines TRBV4-3 with TRBJ2-1, with D possibly being TRBD2 (5 bases). The CDR3 has 16 residues. Germline-derived CDR1 and CDR2 are LGHNA and YSLEER. The V end was cut by 1 base, the J end by 6 bases, with 16 bases between. In nucleotides, the CDR3 is TGCGCCAGCAGCCAAGTGTCCGGGATTCGGAGCAATGAGCAGTTCTTC. Amino acids: CASSQVSGIRSNEQFF.

V usage is TRBV5-4 and J usage is TRBJ1-3; D gene unclear. The germline V gene has CDR1 SGHNT and CDR2 YYREEE (reference sequence). The CDR3 extends over 16 amino acids. Trimming removed 0 bases from V and 2 bases from J, with 12 bases in between. CDR3 bases: TGTGCCAGCAGCTTGGGAACTTCTGCAACTGGAAACACCATATATTTT. Its protein is CASSLGTSATGNTIYF.

The V call is TRBV19, the J call TRBJ2-1; 8 nucleotides agree with TRBD1. This CDR3 spans 16 amino acids. The ends lost 0 bases at V and 6 bases at J; junction bases unmatched: 7. Looked up from germline, CDR1 is LNHDA and CDR2 is SQIVND (reference sequence). This CDR3 is CASSIEGTGLRNEQFF. As DNA, the CDR3 is TGTGCCAGTAGTATAGAAGGGACAGGTTTGCGCAATGAGCAGTTCTTC.

This rearrangement joins TRBV9 to TRBJ1-2, with D uncertain. Trimming took 1 base from V and 3 from J, leaving 13 bases between them. This CDR3 region has 15 residues. Germline V gives CDR1 SGDLS, CDR2 YYNGEE. The CDR3, as DNA: TGTGCCAGCAGCGTACTTCCAGGCCGAGACTATGGCTACACCTTC. Amino acids: CASSVLPGRDYGYTF.

The V and J genes are TRBV5-1 and TRBJ1-1; 7 positions agree with TRBD1. After removal of 3 bases from V and 1 base from J, the junction contained 6 bases not matched to a gene. Germline V lookup: CDR1 SGHRS, CDR2 YFSETQ. The CDR3 spans 15 residues. DNA of the CDR3: TGCGCCAGCAGCTGGTCCGGGACAGAGAACACTGAAGCTTTCTTT. Its protein is CASSWSGTENTEAFF.

This clone showed up just a few times. This chain connects TRBV19 to TRBJ2-1; TRBD2 agrees at 12 bases. Germline V CDR1 and CDR2: LNHDA, SQIVND (reference sequence). The CDR3 has 18 residues. Trimming took 4 bases from V and 0 from J; bases not matched to a gene: 7. CDR3 DNA sequence: TGTGCCAGTAGTAAGGGACTAGCGGGTAGGAGCTCCTACAATGAGCAGTTCTTC. Residues: CASSKGLAGRSSYNEQFF. The variable domain in full, completed from reference TRBV19 and TRBJ2-1, reads DGGITQSPKYLFRKEGQNVTLSCEQNLNHDAMYWYRQDPGQGLRLIYYSQIVNDFQKGDIAEGYSVSREKKESFPLTVTSAQKNPTAFYLCASSKGLAGRSSYNEQFFGPGTRLTVL.

The chain is built from TRBV5-1 and TRBJ2-3; D unclear. Germline values: CDR1 SGHRS, CDR2 YFSETQ. The CDR3 has 15 residues. V was cut by 6 bases and J by 0 bases, with 14 bases left in between. The CDR3 loop is CASKSGPPSTDTQYF. CDR3 coding DNA: TGCGCCAGCAAGTCGGGTCCCCCTAGCACAGATACGCAGTATTTT.

The chain uses TRBV24-1 and TRBJ2-2, with 7 bases aligning to TRBD1. V shed 5 bases and J 3 bases; nucleotides not matched to a gene: 5. CDR3 length: 15 amino acids. The germline gives CDR1 KGHDR, CDR2 SFDVKD. CDR3 coding DNA: TGTGCCACCAGTGCCATGGACAGGTACACCGGGGAGCTGTTTTTT. As protein: CATSAMDRYTGELFF.

This chain connects TRBV4-2 to TRBJ2-7, with TRBD2 matching over 9 bases. J gave up 5 bases and V 0 bases, and 11 bases lay outside the gene matches. The CDR3 spans 17 residues. Germline V CDR1 and CDR2: LGHNA, YNFKEQ. The CDR3 reads CASSQDLFSGSLDEQYF. The CDR3 DNA reads TGTGCCAGCAGCCAAGATCTATTTAGCGGGAGTCTCGACGAGCAGTACTTC.

The gene calls are TRBV12-5 and TRBJ2-3; 7 bases are shared with TRBD2. CDR1 and CDR2 from the germline V gene are LGHNT and FRNRAP. Trimming cost V 0 bases and J 0 bases; bases outside gene matches: 9. The CDR3 contains 18 residues. CDR3: CASGLVGSSGYSTDTQYF. The CDR3 coding sequence is TGTGCTAGTGGTTTGGTAGGGTCTAGCGGCTATAGCACAGATACGCAGTATTTT.